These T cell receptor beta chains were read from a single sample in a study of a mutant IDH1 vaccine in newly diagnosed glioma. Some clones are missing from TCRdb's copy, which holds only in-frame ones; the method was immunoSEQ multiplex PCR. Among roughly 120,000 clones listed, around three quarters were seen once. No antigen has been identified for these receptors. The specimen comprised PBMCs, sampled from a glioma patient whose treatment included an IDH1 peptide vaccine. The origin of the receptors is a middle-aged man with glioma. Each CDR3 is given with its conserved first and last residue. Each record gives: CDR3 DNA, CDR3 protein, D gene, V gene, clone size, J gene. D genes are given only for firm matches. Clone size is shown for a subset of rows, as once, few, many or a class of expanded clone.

TGTGCCAGCAGCTTAGCCGGGGGCAACTATGGCTACACCTTC | CASSLAGGNYGYTF | - | TRBV7-9 | - | TRBJ1-2
TGTGCCAGCAGGCGGAACACCGGGGAGCTGTTTTTT | CASRRNTGELFF | - | TRBV27 | once | TRBJ2-2
TGTGCCTGGAGAAACGGGATACTAGGAACCGGGGAGCTGTTTTTT | CAWRNGILGTGELFF | - | TRBV30 | - | TRBJ2-2
TGTGCCAGCAGTTTAATACACCAAGAGACCCAGTACTTC | CASSLIHQETQYF | - | TRBV28 | - | TRBJ2-5
TGTGCCAGCAGCTTAGATCCCCCGGGACAGGTCGAGCAGTACTTC | CASSLDPPGQVEQYF | TRBD1 | TRBV11-2 | - | TRBJ2-7
TGTGCCAGCACCCCTGGACAGAAAGAGACCCAGTACTTC | CASTPGQKETQYF | - | TRBV28 | few | TRBJ2-5
TGCGGAGCAGAGGGGGGCACTGAAGCTTTCTTT | CGAEGGTEAFF | - | TRBV20-1 | - | TRBJ1-1
TGCGCCAGCAGCTTGTCCCTAGCGGAGACAGATACGCAGTATTTT | CASSLSLAETDTQYF | TRBD2 | TRBV5-1 | once | TRBJ2-3
TGTGCCAGCAGTTACTCGGCGGATACCTCCTACGAGCAGTACTTC | CASSYSADTSYEQYF | - | TRBV6-5 | - | TRBJ2-7
TGTGCCAGCAGCCCGGCCGGGGGGCGTACTGAAGCTTTCTTT | CASSPAGGRTEAFF | - | TRBV5-4 | few | TRBJ1-1
TGTGCCAGCAGCTTATCAGGAGGTCCAGATACGCAGTATTTT | CASSLSGGPDTQYF | - | TRBV7-2 | - | TRBJ2-3
TGTGCCAGCAGGTCCCGAGGAGGGAATGAGCAGTTCTTC | CASRSRGGNEQFF | - | TRBV2 | - | TRBJ2-1
TGTGCCAGCAGTCCCCGGGACAGGCAAACTGGGGCCAACGTCCTGACTTTC | CASSPRDRQTGANVLTF | TRBD1 | TRBV27 | - | TRBJ2-6
TGTGCCAGCAGCGTAGTCGGGGGGCAGGACACTGAAGCTTTCTTT | CASSVVGGQDTEAFF | - | TRBV9 | - | TRBJ1-1
TGTGCCAGCAGCTTAGCTGCTAGCGGGGGGGCTTCAGATACGCAGTATTTT | CASSLAASGGASDTQYF | TRBD2 | TRBV7-9 | - | TRBJ2-3
TGCAGTGCTAGAGACCCGAACTCGGCTTTCTTT | CSARDPNSAFF | - | TRBV20-1 | - | TRBJ1-1
TGTGCCAGCAGCTCCTCTTGGACGGGGGCCACTGAAGCTTTCTTT | CASSSSWTGATEAFF | - | TRBV13 | - | TRBJ1-1
TGTGCCAGCAGTGCTACTACCGGGACAGGGCCCATCTCCCTCCACTTT | CASSATTGTGPISLHF | TRBD1 | TRBV6-1 | - | TRBJ1-6
TGTGCCAGCAGTGACGGGGTTGACAGGGGTAATGAGCAGTTCTTC | CASSDGVDRGNEQFF | TRBD1 | TRBV25-1 | - | TRBJ2-1
TGTGCCAGCAGCTTAGAATCCCGCTACGAGCAGTACTTC | CASSLESRYEQYF | - | TRBV7-2 | - | TRBJ2-7
TGTGCCATCAGCCCCGGACAGTCGGACACTGAAGCTTTCTTT | CAISPGQSDTEAFF | - | TRBV10-3 | - | TRBJ1-1
TGTGCCAGCAGCTTAGAAAGGACTCTCAACTACGAGCAGTACTTC | CASSLERTLNYEQYF | - | TRBV7-6 | - | TRBJ2-7
TGCGCCAGCAGCTTGGAAGGGGCCCAAGAGACCCAGTACTTC | CASSLEGAQETQYF | - | TRBV5-1 | - | TRBJ2-5
TGTGCCAGCAGTTACCCGGACAGGCTCACTGAAGCTTTCTTT | CASSYPDRLTEAFF | TRBD1 | TRBV6-6 | - | TRBJ1-1
TGTGCCAGCTCAGGACAGGGGGCGAGCTCTGGGGCCAACGTCCTGACTTTC | CASSGQGASSGANVLTF | TRBD1 | TRBV18 | many | TRBJ2-6
TGCGCCAGCAGCCAAGATGACGGAAGCTCCTACGAGCAGTACTTC | CASSQDDGSSYEQYF | - | TRBV4-3 | few | TRBJ2-7
TGTGCCAGCAGGGAAGCGGGAGGGCCGTCAGATACGCAGTATTTT | CASREAGGPSDTQYF | TRBD2 | TRBV5-4 | - | TRBJ2-3
TGTGCTAGTGGTTTGGTCCTAGCGGGGGAGTTATACTACGAGCAGTACTTC | CASGLVLAGELYYEQYF | TRBD2 | TRBV12-5 | - | TRBJ2-7
TGTGCCAGCAGTGAATCTGTGGGAGGCACAGGGGGCGAGACCCAGTACTTC | CASSESVGGTGGETQYF | TRBD1 | TRBV25-1 | - | TRBJ2-5
TGTGCCAGCAGTTTCAGCGGCCCTTCGGGCAATGAGCAGTTCTTC | CASSFSGPSGNEQFF | - | TRBV28 | - | TRBJ2-1
TGCGCCAGCAGCTTCAGTAGCAATCAGCCCCAGCATTTT | CASSFSSNQPQHF | - | TRBV5-1 | - | TRBJ1-5
TGTGCCAGCAGTGAAGTTCAGCCCCTTAGTGGCTACACCTTC | CASSEVQPLSGYTF | - | TRBV6-1 | - | TRBJ1-2
TGTGCCAGCAGTTACTCGGGGGCGCCTCCTTCACCCCTCCACTTT | CASSYSGAPPSPLHF | - | TRBV6-5 | - | TRBJ1-6
TGCAGCGTTGCCGGGGGCGCGGGCACCGGGGAGCTGTTTTTT | CSVAGGAGTGELFF | - | TRBV29-1 | - | TRBJ2-2
TGTGCCAGCAGCCCCCTCCGGGACCCCTACAATGAGCAGTTCTTC | CASSPLRDPYNEQFF | - | TRBV11-2 | - | TRBJ2-1
TGTGCCAGCACCGACACGACAGAGTCCAATGAAAAACTGTTTTTT | CASTDTTESNEKLFF | - | TRBV11-2 | - | TRBJ1-4
TGTGCCAGTAGTCCCGACAGGGACGACTACGAGCAGTACTTC | CASSPDRDDYEQYF | TRBD1 | TRBV19 | - | TRBJ2-7
TGTGCCAGCAGTTACCAGGGGAAGAACACTGAAGCTTTCTTT | CASSYQGKNTEAFF | - | TRBV6-5 | - | TRBJ1-1
TGTGCTAGCAGCTTCGGGCCGGCAGGGCGGGCCACAGATACGCAGTATTTT | CASSFGPAGRATDTQYF | - | TRBV7-7 | once | TRBJ2-3
TGTGCCAGCAGTGAATGGCTAGCGGGAGCCCAACAGTACTTC | CASSEWLAGAQQYF | TRBD2 | TRBV6-1 | - | TRBJ2-7
TGTGCCAGTAGTATAGATCCGACAGATGAGCAGTTCTTC | CASSIDPTDEQFF | - | TRBV19 | - | TRBJ2-1
TGCAGCGGGGAGACAGGGAGGAACACTGAAGCTTTCTTT | CSGETGRNTEAFF | TRBD1 | TRBV29-1 | - | TRBJ1-1
TGCAGCGTTGGGACAGGGAGGGTCTACGAGCAGTACTTC | CSVGTGRVYEQYF | - | TRBV29-1 | once | TRBJ2-7
TGTGCCAGCAGCCGCACAGACAGGCGCTACGAGCAGTACTTC | CASSRTDRRYEQYF | - | TRBV28 | - | TRBJ2-7
TGTGCCAGCAAATTTACAGGGGGCGCGGACTATGGCTACACCTTC | CASKFTGGADYGYTF | TRBD1 | TRBV2 | - | TRBJ1-2
TGTGCCAGCACCTCCCGGGGGGGAGGCTCCTACGAGCAGTACTTC | CASTSRGGGSYEQYF | TRBD2 | TRBV6-6 | - | TRBJ2-7
TGTGCCAGCAGCTTGACTAAAGAGACCCAGTACTTC | CASSLTKETQYF | - | TRBV5-6 | - | TRBJ2-5
TGTGCCAGCAGCTTAGTTGTAGACAGACCATTCTCCTACAATGAGCAGTTCTTC | CASSLVVDRPFSYNEQFF | - | TRBV7-6 | once | TRBJ2-1
TGTGCCAGTACCGCAGGGGTTAGGGGGAACACTGAAGCTTTCTTT | CASTAGVRGNTEAFF | - | TRBV19 | - | TRBJ1-1
TGTGCTAGTGCTGGTTGGGGGCAGCCCCAGCATTTT | CASAGWGQPQHF | - | TRBV12-5 | many | TRBJ1-5
TGTGCCAGCAGCTTAGAAGGCCTGGGAGCTTTCTTT | CASSLEGLGAFF | - | TRBV11-2 | - | TRBJ1-1